This T cell receptor beta chain was found in a study of blood T cell repertoires in COVID-19. Study-level background: Some COVID-19 samples were acute and others convalescent; all came from the United States, Italy and Spain. The analysed material was cDNA or gDNA that came from T cells, B-cell-depleted T cells, or PBMCs.

This clone was detected once. The CDR3 spans 17 residues. Germline V lookup: CDR1 LGHNA, CDR2 YNFKEQ. J was trimmed by 2 bases and V by 4 bases; bases with no gene match: 9. Original handling: Amplification with reference gene primers provided the estimates of nucleated cell counts. The repertoire was sequenced with immunoSEQ multiplex PCR; TCRdb's copy has only in-frame clones and lacks some. V and J calls and clone size come straight from that table; D and trimming were deduced from the DNA. The table lists about 260,000 clones, approximately 86% of them singletons. The sequence was collected from a man aged 35 to 55 who had recovered from COVID-19. The specimen sequenced was peripheral blood. The genes are TRBV4-2 and TRBJ2-3, with 10 bases fitting TRBD2. CDR3 in DNA: TGTGCCAGCAGCCTTCACCCCGGGACTAGCGTCACAGATACGCAGTATTTT. It specifies CASSLHPGTSVTDTQYF.